These 9 T cell receptor beta chains came from one sample sequenced in a study of response to subunit inactivated influenza vaccine. TCRdb passed the RT-PCR reads through MiXCR, listing each CDR3 protein once. The sample holds 200,000 to 300,000 distinct CDR3 sequences, 12% seen once. The sequenced sample was non-naive T cells sorted from PBMCs, obtained around 15 days before vaccination. These TCRs come from a man aged 45-65 years who received an inactivated influenza vaccine.

This clonotype has at least ten counts. The chain carries TRBV7-2 and TRBJ2-6; D might be TRBD2 (5 bases). Germline V gene data show CDR1 as SGHTA and CDR2 as FQGNSA. The CDR3 loop spans 19 amino acids. The ends were cut back, 2 bases at V and 0 bases at J, with 17 bases in the middle. CDR3 in DNA: TGTGCCAGCAGCTTACCGGCCTGGGGAGACACCTCTGGGGCCAACGTCCTGACTTTC. Encoded protein: CASSLPAWGDTSGANVLTF.

This clonotype has a count of ten or more. This chain uses TRBV9 with TRBJ1-5; 9 nucleotides line up with TRBD1. This CDR3 spans 15 amino acids. Germline trimming cut 3 bases from V and 5 bases from J; bases unmatched to any gene: 6. The germline CDR1 and CDR2 sequences are SGDLS and YYNGEE. The DNA of the CDR3 is TGTGCCAGCAGCGATGGACAGGGGTTTGATCAGCCCCAGCATTTT. This translates into CASSDGQGFDQPQHF.

This clonotype came up many times. J is TRBJ1-4 and V is TRBV2; D possibly corresponds to TRBD1 (5 bases). Germline loops: CDR1 SNHLY, CDR2 FYNNEI. With 4 bases removed from V and 5 bases from J, the gap between germline ends came to 14 bases. This CDR3 contains 15 residues. The CDR3 nucleotides read TGTGCCAGCAGTGGAGGAGACAGCCTAAATGAAAAACTGTTTTTT. It is translated as CASSGGDSLNEKLFF.

This clonotype was detected many times. The chain uses TRBV20-1 and TRBJ1-1, with 8 bases fitting TRBD1. V shed 3 bases and J 5 bases; nucleotides not matched to a gene: 8. Germline V gene lookup returns CDR1 DFQATT and CDR2 SNEGSKA (reference sequence). The CDR3 is 14 residues long. The CDR3 nucleotides read TGCAGTGCTAGGGCAGGGGGCACTGATACTGAAGCTTTCTTT. This encodes CSARAGGTDTEAFF.

The chain has TRBV29-1 and TRBJ2-7, with TRBD1 identical over 9 bases. Germline CDR1 and CDR2: SQVTM and ANQGSEA. J was trimmed by 2 bases and V by 3 bases; bases with no gene match: 2. The CDR3 runs 13 residues. This CDR3 reads CSVEGQGTYEQYF. The CDR3 nucleotides are TGCAGCGTTGAGGGACAGGGCACCTACGAGCAGTACTTC.

The V and J genes are TRBV15 and TRBJ1-1; D ambiguous. Germline V lookup: CDR1 LNHNV, CDR2 YYDKDF (reference sequence). There are 14 residues in the CDR3. V lost 3 bases, J lost 3 bases, and 11 bases lay in between. DNA of the CDR3: TGTGCCACCAGCAGTGGGAGAAAATACACTGAAGCTTTCTTT. It yields the protein CATSSGRKYTEAFF.

This rearrangement joins TRBV6-1 to TRBJ1-5, with TRBD1 as a possible D gene (6 bases). The germline V gene encodes CDR1 MNHNS and CDR2 SASEGT. Trimming cost V 6 bases and J 4 bases, with 10 bases left between them. The CDR3 is 13 residues long. This chain's CDR3 is CASSGQQNQPQHF. The CDR3 coding sequence is TGTGCCAGCAGCGGACAGCAAAATCAGCCCCAGCATTTT.

There are many counts of this clonotype. The rearrangement uses TRBV5-1 and TRBJ2-7; TRBD2 might be the D (6 bases). This CDR3 is built from 15 residues. The germline V and J ends were trimmed by 2 bases and 0 bases, with 12 bases remaining between them. The germline gives CDR1 SGHRS, CDR2 YFSETQ. The CDR3 loop is CASSFNGGSSYEQYF. CDR3 sequence (DNA): TGCGCCAGCAGCTTTAACGGGGGAAGCTCCTACGAGCAGTACTTC.

This clonotype showed up many times. The gene calls are TRBV29-1 and TRBJ1-1, with D hard to call. The CDR3 is made up of 14 amino acids. V gave up 2 bases and J gave up 4 bases, with 14 bases separating them. Per the germline V gene, CDR1 is SQVTM and CDR2 is ANQGSEA. CDR3 bases: TGCAGCGTTGAAAGTGGAGGGTTCGTCACTGAAGCTTTCTTT. Its translation: CSVESGGFVTEAFF.